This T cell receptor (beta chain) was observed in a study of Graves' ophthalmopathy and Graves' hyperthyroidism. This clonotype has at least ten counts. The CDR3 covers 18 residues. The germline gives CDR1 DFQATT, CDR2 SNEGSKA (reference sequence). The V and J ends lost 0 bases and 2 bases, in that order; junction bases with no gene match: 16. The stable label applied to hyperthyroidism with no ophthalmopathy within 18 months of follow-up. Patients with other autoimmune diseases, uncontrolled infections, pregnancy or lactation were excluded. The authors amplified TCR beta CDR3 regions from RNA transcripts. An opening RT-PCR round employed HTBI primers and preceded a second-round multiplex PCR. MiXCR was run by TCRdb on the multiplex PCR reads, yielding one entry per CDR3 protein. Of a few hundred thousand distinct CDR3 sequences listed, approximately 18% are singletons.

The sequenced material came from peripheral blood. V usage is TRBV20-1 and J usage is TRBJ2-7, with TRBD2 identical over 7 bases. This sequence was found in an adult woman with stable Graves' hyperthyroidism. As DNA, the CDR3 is TGCAGTGCTAGAGATCAGGGATATGAAAGCGGGGATCCCTACGAGCAGTACTTC. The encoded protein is CSARDQGYESGDPYEQYF.